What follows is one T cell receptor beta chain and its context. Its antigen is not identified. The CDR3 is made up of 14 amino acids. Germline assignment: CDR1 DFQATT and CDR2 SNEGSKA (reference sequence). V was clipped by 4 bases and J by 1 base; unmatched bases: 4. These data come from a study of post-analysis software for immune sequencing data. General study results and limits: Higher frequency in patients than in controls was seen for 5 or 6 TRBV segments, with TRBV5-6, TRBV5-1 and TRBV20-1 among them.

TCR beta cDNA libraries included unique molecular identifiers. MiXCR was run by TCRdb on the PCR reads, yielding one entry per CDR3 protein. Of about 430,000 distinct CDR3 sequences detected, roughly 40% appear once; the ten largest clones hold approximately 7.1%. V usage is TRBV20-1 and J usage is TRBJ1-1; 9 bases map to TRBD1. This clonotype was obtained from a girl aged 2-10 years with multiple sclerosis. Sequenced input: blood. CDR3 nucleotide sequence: TGCAGTGCTACAACAGGGGGCACGAACACTGAAGCTTTCTTT. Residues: CSATTGGTNTEAFF.